This T cell receptor (beta chain) was found in a study of shared clonotypes between healthy human individuals. Study as a whole: In total, the donors were two women and a few men aged 18 to 49.

Points from the study as a whole: About 5% of naive CD4 clonotypes were shared across several donors.

Trimming cost V 1 base and J 2 bases, with 10 bases left between them. The CDR3 sequence is 15 residues long. Germline CDR1 reads MNHNY; CDR2 reads SVGAGI (reference sequence). An assay was performed, and its level was deep. Profiled with immunoSEQ multiplex PCR; TCRdb holds only in-frame clones, not every one. The sample has approximately 1.5 million clones; 98% are singletons. On this clone: What it recognizes is unknown.

The sequencing sample was made of naive CD4+ T cells sorted from blood. Sample subset: CD45RA+ positively selected. The sequence came from a man younger than 45 in good health. This chain joins TRBV6-6 and TRBJ2-3; no firm D call. The CDR3 protein is CASSYLNLITDTQYF. The CDR3 nucleotides are TGTGCCAGCAGTTACTTGAACCTGATCACAGATACGCAGTATTTT.